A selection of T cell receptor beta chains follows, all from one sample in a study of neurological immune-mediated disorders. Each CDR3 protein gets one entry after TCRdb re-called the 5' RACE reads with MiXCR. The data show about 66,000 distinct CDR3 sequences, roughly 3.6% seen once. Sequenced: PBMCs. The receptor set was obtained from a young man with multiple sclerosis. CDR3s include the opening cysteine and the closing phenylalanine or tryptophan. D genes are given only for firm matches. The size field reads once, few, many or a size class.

CDR3aa: CASSLAFNRESAIHEQYF
CDR3nt: TGCGCCAGCAGCTTGGCCTTCAATCGGGAGTCAGCGATCCACGAGCAGTACTTC
d_gene: .
abundance: many
v_gene: TRBV5-1
j_gene: TRBJ2-7

CDR3aa: CASSEAEVGEQFF
CDR3nt: TGTGCCAGCAGTGAAGCGGAGGTTGGGGAGCAGTTCTTC
d_gene: .
abundance: many
v_gene: TRBV2
j_gene: TRBJ2-1

CDR3aa: CASSLPGRTYNEQFF
CDR3nt: TGTGCCAGCAGCTTACCAGGGAGAACCTACAATGAGCAGTTCTTC
d_gene: .
abundance: few
v_gene: TRBV7-9
j_gene: TRBJ2-1

CDR3aa: CASGYAGPDEQYF
CDR3nt: TGTGCCAGCGGTTATGCAGGGCCGGATGAGCAGTACTTC
d_gene: .
abundance: many
v_gene: TRBV3-1
j_gene: TRBJ2-7

CDR3aa: CASSPGGAGQGSDTF
CDR3nt: TGTGCCAGCAGCCCAGGAGGAGCCGGACAGGGGTCCGACACCTTC
d_gene: TRBD1
abundance: many
v_gene: TRBV7-9
j_gene: TRBJ1-2

CDR3aa: CASSVGRQGSYNSPLHF
CDR3nt: TGTGCCAGCAGCGTAGGCCGGCAGGGATCCTATAATTCACCCCTCCACTTT
d_gene: .
abundance: many
v_gene: TRBV9
j_gene: TRBJ1-6

CDR3aa: CSVLRGDTQYF
CDR3nt: TGCAGTGTACTCCGCGGAGATACGCAGTATTTT
d_gene: .
abundance: many
v_gene: TRBV20-1
j_gene: TRBJ2-3

CDR3aa: CSASHPSGAKNIQYF
CDR3nt: TGCAGTGCAAGCCACCCTTCGGGAGCCAAAAACATTCAGTACTTC
d_gene: .
abundance: many
v_gene: TRBV20-1
j_gene: TRBJ2-4

CDR3aa: CASSIDVGQETQYF
CDR3nt: TGTGCCAGTAGTATAGATGTGGGACAAGAGACCCAGTACTTC
d_gene: .
abundance: many
v_gene: TRBV19
j_gene: TRBJ2-5

CDR3aa: CSARAGQGQAGELFF
CDR3nt: TGCAGTGCTAGAGCGGGACAGGGCCAGGCCGGGGAGCTGTTTTTT
d_gene: TRBD1
abundance: many
v_gene: TRBV20-1
j_gene: TRBJ2-2

CDR3aa: CASRASSGGSETQYF
CDR3nt: TGTGCCAGCAGGGCGTCTAGCGGGGGCAGTGAGACCCAGTACTTC
d_gene: TRBD2
abundance: many
v_gene: TRBV12-3/TRBV12-4
j_gene: TRBJ2-5

CDR3aa: CASSPIAGGESGELFF
CDR3nt: TGTGCCAGCAGTCCGATAGCGGGGGGGGAATCCGGGGAGCTGTTTTTT
d_gene: TRBD2
abundance: many
v_gene: TRBV12-3/TRBV12-4
j_gene: TRBJ2-2

CDR3aa: CASSSPDSGQDGYTF
CDR3nt: TGTGCCAGCAGCTCCCCGGACAGCGGCCAAGATGGCTACACCTTC
d_gene: .
abundance: many
v_gene: TRBV11-2
j_gene: TRBJ1-2